This TCR beta chain was identified in a study of blood T cell repertoires in COVID-19. Using immunoSEQ multiplex PCR, the repertoire was profiled, and TCRdb retains in-frame clones only, with some absent. The sample lists about 120,000 clones, 65% to 85% occurring once. This clone was recorded once. This CDR3 contains 15 residues. Germline V gene data show CDR1 as LNHNV and CDR2 as YYDKDF (reference sequence). Trimming left V 0 bases short and J 7 bases short, with 13 bases between. This TCR was recovered from a woman aged 25 to 39 who had recovered from COVID-19. Sequencing was carried out using PBMCs or T cells enriched from blood (not recorded which). The chain joins TRBV15 to TRBJ1-5; possible D gene TRBD1, 5 bases. The CDR3 DNA is TGTGCCACCAGCAGAGATCCCGGGGGGAGCCAGCCCCAGCATTTT. Amino acids: CATSRDPGGSQPQHF.